Included here is one T cell receptor (beta chain) sequence, with context. Antigen unknown. These data are taken from a study of CD8+ T cells in alopecia areata. Looking at the study overall: Patients in the study were on tofacitinib for 6 to 18 months, then off it for 6 months. General observations from the study: Scalp sequencing also captures normal skin's resident alphabeta T cells. Clonality in lesional scalp, especially alopecia totalis/universalis, exceeded that of normal scalp.

The V end was cut by 7 bases, the J end by 2 bases, with 14 bases between. This CDR3 is built from 14 residues. Germline V lookup: CDR1 PRHDT, CDR2 FYEKMQ (reference sequence). Following extraction, RNA underwent reverse transcription to cDNA, which served as the sequencing template. TCRdb's copy holds only in-frame clones and misses some; the assay was immunoSEQ multiplex PCR. The profile shows fewer than 200,000 clones, about three fifths of them singletons. Treatment: oral pan-JAK inhibitor, 5-10 mg twice daily. This chain joins TRBV13 and TRBJ2-5; D possibly corresponds to TRBD1 (5 bases). This sample comprised CD8+ T cells sorted from blood, obtained at week 24, from a patient treated with tofacitinib. The receptor's source is a human donor with alopecia areata. Here the CDR3 DNA reads TGTGCCAGCAAGGGGCGCGGACGGCAAGAGACCCAGTACTTC. Protein sequence: CASKGRGRQETQYF.